This T cell receptor (beta chain) was captured by sequencing in a study of shared clonotypes between healthy human individuals. As for this clone: Antigen: not known.

A CD45RA+ naive subset and a CD45RA-negative memory subset were split from CD4+ cells. Study conclusions and caveats: When compared with the clonotypes that were shared by all four sorted-subset donors, the non-shared clonotypes turned out to have lower generation probabilities.

Germline V CDR1 and CDR2: LNHDA, SQIVND (reference sequence). The ends lost 7 bases at V and 6 bases at J; junction bases unmatched: 10. This CDR3 is 14 amino acids long. The DNA input per sorted-subset replicate PCR was roughly 210 ng, corresponding to some 33,000 T cell genomes. Assay: immunoSEQ multiplex PCR; the TCRdb copy retains only in-frame clones and omits some. Among over 850,000 clones listed, around 78% were seen once. The V and J genes are TRBV19 and TRBJ2-7, with 9 nucleotides matching TRBD1. The sample comprised memory CD4+ T cells from PBMCs. Documented subset: CD45RA-negative fraction. This TCR was sampled from a man younger than 30 in good health. Some clones in this sample may be carry-over from other donors' samples. CDR3 DNA sequence: TGTGCCAGTACCTCCGGGACAGGGCGTGGCGAGCAGTACTTC. It encodes CASTSGTGRGEQYF.